The 20 T cell receptor beta chains reported below all come from one sample, sequenced in a study of blood T cell repertoires in COVID-19. Sequencing was performed with immunoSEQ multiplex PCR; in TCRdb, only in-frame clones are kept and a portion is missing. The table lists a few hundred thousand clones, about nine tenths of them singletons. Sequencing was carried out using peripheral blood. The receptors derive from a woman aged 55-75 years with acute or convalescent COVID-19.

This clone came up once. The chain joins TRBV5-1 to TRBJ2-5, with D tentatively TRBD1 (5 bases). CDR3 length: 14 amino acids. V was trimmed by 4 bases and J by 5 bases, leaving 15 bases between them. CDR1 and CDR2 (germline): SGHRS, YFSETQ. The DNA for the CDR3 is TGCGCCAGCAGCCCCACGGCCCCAGGGGAGACCCAGTACTTC. The encoded protein is CASSPTAPGETQYF. Combining the CDR3 with reference TRBV5-1 and TRBJ2-5 gives the whole variable domain KAGVTQTPRYLIKTRGQQVTLSCSPISGHRSVSWYQQTPGQGLQFLFEYFSETQRNKGNFPGRFSGRQFSNSRSEMNVSTLELGDSALYLCASSPTAPGETQYFGPGTRLLVL.

V usage is TRBV5-4 and J usage is TRBJ1-4; possibly TRBD1 for D (5 bases). The V gene's germline CDR1 is SGHNT and CDR2 YYREEE (reference sequence). V was cut by 3 bases and J by 4 bases, with 13 bases left in between. CDR3 size: 15 residues. CDR3 bases: TGTGCCAGCAGCTCGGCGGGACGGATTAATGAAAAACTGTTTTTT. It yields the protein CASSSAGRINEKLFF. Complete variable domain (other parts from reference TRBV5-4 and TRBJ1-4): ETGVTQSPTHLIKTRGQQVTLRCSSQSGHNTVSWYQQALGQGPQFIFQYYREEENGRGNFPPRFSGLQFPNYSSELNVNALELDDSALYLCASSSAGRINEKLFFGSGTQLSVL.

This chain connects TRBV18 to TRBJ1-1, with TRBD1 matching 11 bases. Looked up from germline, CDR1 is KGHSH and CDR2 is LQKENI. V shed 3 bases and J 3 bases; nucleotides not matched to a gene: 6. CDR3 length: 16 amino acids. The CDR3 nucleotides read TGTGCCAGCTCACCGCTCCCGGGACAGGGGGACACTGAAGCTTTCTTT. Encoded protein: CASSPLPGQGDTEAFF.

This clone has a single count. The V and J genes are TRBV6-5 and TRBJ1-1; weak D call: TRBD1 (6 bases). In germline, CDR1 is MNHEY, CDR2 SVGAGI. The CDR3 has 15 amino acids. Trimming removed 4 bases at V and 1 base at J, with 13 bases between. The CDR3 nucleotides are TGTGCCAGCAGTTTCGAGTCGACAGGGAACACTGAAGCTTTCTTT. This translates into CASSFESTGNTEAFF.

The chain links TRBV3-1 (or the pseudogene TRBV3-2) to TRBJ1-2; D is uncertain. Trimming pared 1 base from V and 3 bases from J, leaving 12 bases between. The CDR3 sequence is 15 residues long. Germline CDR1 reads LGHDT; CDR2 reads YNNKEL (reference sequence). This chain's CDR3 is CASSQGAKFYYGYTF. CDR3 DNA: TGTGCCAGCAGCCAAGGGGCAAAGTTTTACTATGGCTACACCTTC.

V and J are TRBV11-2 and TRBJ2-3, with D possibly TRBD2 on 5 matching bases. V was clipped by 0 bases and J by 2 bases, with 9 bases between them. Per germline, CDR1 SGHAT and CDR2 FQNNGV. This CDR3 has 15 residues. The CDR3 bases are TGTGCCAGCAGCTTAGAAGGGCGGGCCACAGATACGCAGTATTTT. Translating it yields CASSLEGRATDTQYF.

The V call is TRBV2, the J call TRBJ2-7; tentatively, D is TRBD1 (5 bases). Trimming pared 4 bases from V and 1 base from J, leaving 8 bases between. Germline-derived CDR1 and CDR2 are SNHLY and FYNNEI. The CDR3 contains 13 residues. The CDR3 DNA is TGTGCCAGCAGTGGTGGGGCATCCTACGAGCAGTACTTC. Translated: CASSGGASYEQYF.

V usage is TRBV4-1 and J usage is TRBJ2-1; 8 bases align to TRBD2. Germline loops: CDR1 MGHRA, CDR2 YSYEKL. V was pared by 1 base and J by 4 bases, with 15 bases of the junction left unmatched. CDR3 size: 19 residues. In DNA form, the CDR3 reads TGCGCCAGCAGCCAAGGTCATCCGACTAGCGCGTGGGGATACAATGAGCAGTTCTTC. Its translation: CASSQGHPTSAWGYNEQFF.

The chain is built from TRBV4-2 and TRBJ2-1, with TRBD2 identical over 9 bases. V dropped 0 bases and J dropped 7; count of bases not matched to a gene: 10. Germline V CDR1 and CDR2: LGHNA, YNFKEQ. This CDR3 has 17 amino acids. The CDR3 DNA follows: TGTGCCAGCAGCCAAGATAGCGGGGGAAACTGGTTGAATGAGCAGTTCTTC. Amino acids: CASSQDSGGNWLNEQFF.

This rearrangement joins TRBV12-3 or TRBV12-4 to TRBJ1-2; D unresolved. The CDR3 is 13 residues long. The V end was cut by 7 bases, the J end by 3 bases, with 12 bases between. Here the CDR3 reads CASIADIDYGYTF. The CDR3 DNA is TGTGCCAGCATCGCCGACATCGACTATGGCTACACCTTC.

As regards this clone: The sample carries other DNA sequences with the same CDR3. The V and J genes are TRBV6-5 and TRBJ2-7; 10 bases align to TRBD2. Germline CDR1 is MNHEY and CDR2 is SVGAGI. Trimming at V came to 8 bases and at J to 4 bases, leaving 2 bases not matched to a gene. CDR3 size: 12 residues. This chain's CDR3 is CASSSGSYEQYF. The CDR3 DNA reads TGTGCCAGCTCTAGCGGGAGTTACGAGCAGTACTTC.

Worth noting for this clone: Distinct nucleotide sequences in the sample also encode this CDR3. V gene TRBV12-3 or TRBV12-4 combines with J gene TRBJ1-1, with D unclear. V was cut by 9 bases and J by 1 base, with 9 bases left in between. The CDR3 spans 12 residues. Here the CDR3 DNA reads TGTGCCAGTTCCGGAGGGAACACTGAAGCTTTCTTT. Its protein is CASSGGNTEAFF.

This chain joins TRBV5-1 and TRBJ2-1, with TRBD1 matching over 12 bases. Per germline, CDR1 SGHRS and CDR2 YFSETQ. V lost 4 bases, J lost 3 bases, and 5 bases stayed unmatched. The CDR3 loop spans 16 amino acids. For the CDR3, the DNA is TGCGCCAGCAGCCCCGGGACAGGGGGCCTCTACAATGAGCAGTTCTTC. It encodes CASSPGTGGLYNEQFF.

The chain links TRBV4-3 to TRBJ2-7, with D unclear. CDR3 length: 15 amino acids. The V end was cut by 2 bases, the J end by 2 bases, with 13 bases between. Germline CDR1 reads LGHNA; CDR2 reads YSLEER. The CDR3 DNA reads as TGCGCCAGCAGCCAAATCCTAGGATCAACCTACGAGCAGTACTTC. This translates into CASSQILGSTYEQYF.

The chain carries TRBV6-1 and TRBJ1-5; 8 bases map to TRBD1. The CDR3 loop spans 20 amino acids. Germline CDR1 is MNHNS and CDR2 is SASEGT. J was trimmed by 0 bases and V by 2 bases; bases with no gene match: 15. The CDR3 bases are TGTGCCAGCAGTGAAAAGAGTATTGGACAGGGAGGGTATAGCAATCAGCCCCAGCATTTT. Translation: CASSEKSIGQGGYSNQPQHF.

The V and J genes are TRBV2 and TRBJ2-1; 7 positions match TRBD2. Trimming cost V 3 bases and J 0 bases; bases outside gene matches: 2. The CDR3 has 15 residues. Per the germline V gene, CDR1 is SNHLY and CDR2 is FYNNEI. The CDR3 nucleotides read TGTGCCAGCAGTGATGGCGGGGGCTCCTACAATGAGCAGTTCTTC. Encoded protein: CASSDGGGSYNEQFF.

This clone appeared a single time. The rearrangement uses TRBV28 and TRBJ1-2; 10 bases are a match to TRBD1. The CDR3 is 13 amino acids. With 8 bases clipped from V and 8 bases from J, the junction kept 8 bases outside the gene matches. CDR1 is MDHEN and CDR2 is SYDVKM in the germline V gene. The CDR3 bases are TGTGCCAGCCTGGGGGACAGGGGTCGCGGCTACACCTTC. This translates into CASLGDRGRGYTF.

The rearrangement links TRBV4-1 to TRBJ2-1; 10 bases match TRBD2. Germline V CDR1 and CDR2: MGHRA, YSYEKL. The V gene end was trimmed by 4 bases and the J gene end by 0 bases; junction bases not matched to a gene: 0. The CDR3 sequence is 15 residues long. In DNA, the CDR3 is TGCGCCAGCAGCCTAGCGGGGGGCTCCTACAATGAGCAGTTCTTC. Its protein is CASSLAGGSYNEQFF.

The CDR3 DNA sequence: TGTGCCAGCAGTTTCGGGACAGGTCTGAACACTGAAGCTTTCTTT. Translated, it gives CASSFGTGLNTEAFF. V usage is TRBV28 and J usage is TRBJ1-1; 8 nucleotides align to TRBD1. V trimming: 3 bases; J trimming: 0 bases; junction bases outside the gene matches: 3. Germline CDR1 MDHEN, CDR2 SYDVKM. The CDR3 has 15 residues. Drawing the rest from reference TRBV28 and TRBJ1-1, the complete variable domain is DVKVTQSSRYLVKRTGEKVFLECVQDMDHENMFWYRQDPGLGLRLIYFSYDVKMKEKGDIPEGYSVSREKKERFSLILESASTNQTSMYLCASSFGTGLNTEAFFGQGTRLTVV.

This rearrangement joins TRBV4-1 to TRBJ1-1; no definite D call. CDR1 is MGHRA and CDR2 is YSYEKL in the germline V gene. The CDR3 is 15 residues long. The V and J ends lost 0 bases and 2 bases respectively, with 10 bases between them. The CDR3 region has the DNA TGCGCCAGCAGCCAAGATGTGTGGAGTAACACTGAAGCTTTCTTT. Residues: CASSQDVWSNTEAFF.